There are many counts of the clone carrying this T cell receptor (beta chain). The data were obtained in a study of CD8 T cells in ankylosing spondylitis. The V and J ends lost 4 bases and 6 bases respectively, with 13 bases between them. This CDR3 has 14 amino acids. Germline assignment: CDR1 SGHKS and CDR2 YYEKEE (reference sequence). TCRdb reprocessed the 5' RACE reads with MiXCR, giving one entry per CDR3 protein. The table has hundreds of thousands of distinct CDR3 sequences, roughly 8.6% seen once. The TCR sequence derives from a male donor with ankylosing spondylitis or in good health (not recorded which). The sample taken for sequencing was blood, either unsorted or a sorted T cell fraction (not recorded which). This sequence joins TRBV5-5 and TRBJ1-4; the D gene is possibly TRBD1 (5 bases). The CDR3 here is CASSTGTGDEKLFF. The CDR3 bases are TGTGCCAGCAGCACCGGGACGGGGGATGAAAAACTGTTTTTT. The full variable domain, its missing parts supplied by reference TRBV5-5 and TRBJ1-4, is DAGVTQSPTHLIKTRGQQVTLRCSPISGHKSVSWYQQVLGQGPQFIFQYYEKEERGRGNFPDRFSARQFPNYSSELNVNALLLGDSALYLCASSTGTGDEKLFFGSGTQLSVL.